The clone carrying this TCR beta chain was seen just once. The data were obtained in a study of shared clonotypes between healthy human individuals. Per germline, CDR1 MGHRA and CDR2 YSYEKL. This CDR3 comprises 21 residues. V shed 4 bases and J 2 bases; nucleotides not matched to a gene: 20. Sequencing used immunoSEQ multiplex PCR; TCRdb keeps in-frame clones, though not all of them. The sample yields 2 million to 3 million clones, over 85% seen once. The source is a man aged 18 to 29 in good health. This chain connects TRBV4-1 to TRBJ2-5; 12 positions match TRBD2. Material: naive CD4+ T cells sorted from blood. Specified subset: CD45RA+ positively selected. The CDR3 protein is CASSLTLRGTLLAGGQETQYF. The CDR3 bases are TGCGCCAGCAGCCTAACACTAAGGGGAACACTACTAGCGGGGGGACAAGAGACCCAGTACTTC.